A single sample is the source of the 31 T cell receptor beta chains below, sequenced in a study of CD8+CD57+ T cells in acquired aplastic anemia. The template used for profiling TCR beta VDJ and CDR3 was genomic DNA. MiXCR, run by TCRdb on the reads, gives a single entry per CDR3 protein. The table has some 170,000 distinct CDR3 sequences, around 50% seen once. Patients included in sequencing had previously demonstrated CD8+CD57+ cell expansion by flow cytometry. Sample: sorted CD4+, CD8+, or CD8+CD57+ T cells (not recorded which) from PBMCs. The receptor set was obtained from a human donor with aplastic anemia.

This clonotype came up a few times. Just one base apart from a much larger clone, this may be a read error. In nucleotides, the CDR3 is TGTGCCAGCAGCGTAGTCGGGAATGGGAACACAGATACGCAGTATTTT. Encoded protein: CASSVVGNGNTDTQYF. The V and J genes are TRBV9 and TRBJ2-3; D perhaps matches TRBD2 (5 bases). Germline V gives CDR1 SGDLS, CDR2 YYNGEE. CDR3 length equals 16 residues. V lost 0 bases to trimming and J lost 2 bases, with 13 bases between them. Full variable domain (rest looked up from reference TRBV9 and TRBJ2-3): DSGVTQTPKHLITATGQRVTLRCSPRSGDLSVYWYQQSLDQGLQFLIQYYNGEERAKGNILERFSAQQFPDLHSELNLSSLELGDSALYFCASSVVGNGNTDTQYFGPGTRLTVL.

CDR3 DNA: TGTGCCAGCAGTCGATCTCCTTTCGTTGGCTACACCTTC. It specifies CASSRSPFVGYTF. The chain is built from TRBV12-3 or TRBV12-4 and TRBJ1-2; no reliable D call. CDR3 size: 13 residues. The germline V and J ends were trimmed by 5 bases and 7 bases, with 14 bases remaining between them.

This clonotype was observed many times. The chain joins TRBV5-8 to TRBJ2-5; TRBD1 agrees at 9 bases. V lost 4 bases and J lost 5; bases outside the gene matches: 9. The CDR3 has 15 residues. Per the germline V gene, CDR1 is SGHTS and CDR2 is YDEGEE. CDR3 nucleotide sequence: TGTGCCAGCAGCCCGGGACAGGGTGGGTCGGAGACCCAGTACTTC. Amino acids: CASSPGQGGSETQYF.

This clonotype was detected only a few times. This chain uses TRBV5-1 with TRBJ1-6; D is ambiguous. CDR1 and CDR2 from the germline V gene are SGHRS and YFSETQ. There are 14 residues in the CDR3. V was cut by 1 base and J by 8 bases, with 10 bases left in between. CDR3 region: CASSLRPSDSPLHF. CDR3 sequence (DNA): TGCGCCAGCAGCTTGCGGCCGTCGGATTCACCCCTCCACTTT.

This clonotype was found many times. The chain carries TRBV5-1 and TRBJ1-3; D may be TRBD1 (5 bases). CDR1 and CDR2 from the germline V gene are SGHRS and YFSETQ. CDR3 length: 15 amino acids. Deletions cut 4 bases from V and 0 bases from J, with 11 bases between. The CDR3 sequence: CASSEGSLSGNTIYF. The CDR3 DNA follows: TGCGCCAGCAGCGAGGGGTCCCTCTCTGGAAACACCATATATTTT.

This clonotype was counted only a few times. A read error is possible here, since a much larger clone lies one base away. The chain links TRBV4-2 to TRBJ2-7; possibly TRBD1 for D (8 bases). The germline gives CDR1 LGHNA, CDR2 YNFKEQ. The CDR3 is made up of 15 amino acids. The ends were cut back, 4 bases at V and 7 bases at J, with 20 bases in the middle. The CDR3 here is CASSLAGHRGGEQYF. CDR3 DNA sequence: TGTGCCAGCAGCCTGGCCGGTCACAGGGGGGGGGAGCAGTACTTC.

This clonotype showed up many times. CDR3 in amino acids: CASSFRQNTDTQYF. In DNA form, the CDR3 reads TGTGCCAGCAGCTTTAGACAGAACACAGATACGCAGTATTTT. This chain links TRBV7-9 with TRBJ2-3, with D perhaps matching TRBD1 (5 bases). This CDR3 has 14 residues. Germline CDR1 reads SEHNR; CDR2 reads FQNEAQ (reference sequence). The V and J ends lost 3 bases and 2 bases respectively, with 9 bases between them.

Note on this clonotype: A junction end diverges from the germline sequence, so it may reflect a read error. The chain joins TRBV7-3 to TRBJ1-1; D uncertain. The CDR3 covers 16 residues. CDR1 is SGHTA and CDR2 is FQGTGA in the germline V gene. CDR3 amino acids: CAGSSTLDATNTEAFF. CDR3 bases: TGTGCCGGCAGCTCAACCTTGGACGCCACGAACACTGAAGCTTTCTTT.

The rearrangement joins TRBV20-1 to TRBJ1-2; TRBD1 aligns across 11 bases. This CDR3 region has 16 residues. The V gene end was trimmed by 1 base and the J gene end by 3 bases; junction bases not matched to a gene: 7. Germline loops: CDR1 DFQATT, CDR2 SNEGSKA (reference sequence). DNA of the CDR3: TGCAGTGCTAGAGCCGGGACAGGGGGGAGGGACTATGGCTACACCTTC. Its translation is CSARAGTGGRDYGYTF.

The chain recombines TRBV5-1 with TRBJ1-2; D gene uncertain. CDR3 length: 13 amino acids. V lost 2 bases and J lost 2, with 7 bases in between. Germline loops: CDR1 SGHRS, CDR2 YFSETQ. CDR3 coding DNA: TGCGCCAGCAGCTTCCAGGAAAACTATGGCTACACCTTC. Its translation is CASSFQENYGYTF.

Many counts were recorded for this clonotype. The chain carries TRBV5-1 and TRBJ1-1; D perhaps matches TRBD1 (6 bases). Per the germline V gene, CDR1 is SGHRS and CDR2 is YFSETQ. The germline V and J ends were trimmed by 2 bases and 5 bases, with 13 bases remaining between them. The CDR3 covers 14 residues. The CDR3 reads CASSLTGLGTEAFF. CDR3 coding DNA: TGCGCCAGCAGCTTAACAGGGTTGGGGACTGAAGCTTTCTTT.

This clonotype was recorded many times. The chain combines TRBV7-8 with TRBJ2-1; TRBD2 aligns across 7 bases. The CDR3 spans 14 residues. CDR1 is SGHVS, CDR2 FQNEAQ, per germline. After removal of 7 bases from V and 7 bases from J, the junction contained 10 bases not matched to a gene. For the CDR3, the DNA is TGTGCCAGCAACGGGGGGTTTCTAGGAAATGAGCAGTTCTTC. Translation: CASNGGFLGNEQFF.

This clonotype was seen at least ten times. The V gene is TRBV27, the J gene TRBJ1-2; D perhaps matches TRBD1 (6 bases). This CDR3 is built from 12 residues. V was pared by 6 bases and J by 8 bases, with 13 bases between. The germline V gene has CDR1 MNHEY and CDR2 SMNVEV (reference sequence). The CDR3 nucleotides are TGTGCCAGCAGACAGGGTTATCAGGGCTACACCTTC. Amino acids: CASRQGYQGYTF.

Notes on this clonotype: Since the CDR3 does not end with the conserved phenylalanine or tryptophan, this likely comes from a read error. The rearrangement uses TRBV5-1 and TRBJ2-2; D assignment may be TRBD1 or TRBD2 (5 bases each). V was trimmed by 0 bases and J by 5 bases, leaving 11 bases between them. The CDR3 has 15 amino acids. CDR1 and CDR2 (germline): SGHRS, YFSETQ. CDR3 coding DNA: TGCGCCAGCAGCTTGGTCCCGGGGCGGACCGGGGAGCTGTTTCTT. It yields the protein CASSLVPGRTGELFL.

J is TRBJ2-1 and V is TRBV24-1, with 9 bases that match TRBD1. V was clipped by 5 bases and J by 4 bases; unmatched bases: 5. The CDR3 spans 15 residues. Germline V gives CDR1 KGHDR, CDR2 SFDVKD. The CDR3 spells CATSVRGQGYNEQFF. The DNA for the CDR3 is TGTGCCACCAGTGTGAGAGGACAGGGGTACAATGAGCAGTTCTTC.

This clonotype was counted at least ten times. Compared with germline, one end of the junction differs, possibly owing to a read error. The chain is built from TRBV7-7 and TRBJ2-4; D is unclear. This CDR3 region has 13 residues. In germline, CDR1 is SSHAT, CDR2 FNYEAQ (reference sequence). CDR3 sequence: CASSLDIYSIQYF. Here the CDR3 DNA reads TGTGCTAGCAGCTTAGACATCTATAGCATTCAGTACTTC. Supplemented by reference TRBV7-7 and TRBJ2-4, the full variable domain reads GAGVSQSPRYKVTKRGQDVTLRCDPISSHATLYWYQQALGQGPEFLTYFNYEAQPDKSGLPSDRFSAERPEGSISTLTIQRTEQRDSAMYRCASSLDIYSIQYFGAGTRLSVL.

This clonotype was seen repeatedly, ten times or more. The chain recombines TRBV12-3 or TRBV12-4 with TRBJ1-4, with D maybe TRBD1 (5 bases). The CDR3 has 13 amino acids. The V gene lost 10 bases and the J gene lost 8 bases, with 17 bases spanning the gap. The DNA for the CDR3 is TGTGCCATCTCGACAGACCGAGGGGAAAAACTGTTTTTT. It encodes CAISTDRGEKLFF.

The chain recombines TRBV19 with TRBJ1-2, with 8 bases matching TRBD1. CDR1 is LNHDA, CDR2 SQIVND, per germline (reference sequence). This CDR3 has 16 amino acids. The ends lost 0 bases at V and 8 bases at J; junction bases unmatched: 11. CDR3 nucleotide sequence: TGTGCCAGTAGTATAGATCTCGGGACAGGCCTTGGGGGCTACACCTTC. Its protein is CASSIDLGTGLGGYTF.

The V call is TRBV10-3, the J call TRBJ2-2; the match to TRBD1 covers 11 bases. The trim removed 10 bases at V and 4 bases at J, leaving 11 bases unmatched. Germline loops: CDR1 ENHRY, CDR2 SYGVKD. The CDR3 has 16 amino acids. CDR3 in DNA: TGTGCCACTTGCCGGGGGGACAGGGGGATCACCGGGGAGCTGTTTTTT. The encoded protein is CATCRGDRGITGELFF.

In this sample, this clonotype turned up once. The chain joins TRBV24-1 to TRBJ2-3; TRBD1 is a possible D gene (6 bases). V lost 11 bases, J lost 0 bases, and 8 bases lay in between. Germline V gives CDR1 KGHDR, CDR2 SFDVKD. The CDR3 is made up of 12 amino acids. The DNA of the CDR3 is TGTGCCAGAACAGGGAGCACAGATACGCAGTATTTT. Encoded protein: CARTGSTDTQYF.

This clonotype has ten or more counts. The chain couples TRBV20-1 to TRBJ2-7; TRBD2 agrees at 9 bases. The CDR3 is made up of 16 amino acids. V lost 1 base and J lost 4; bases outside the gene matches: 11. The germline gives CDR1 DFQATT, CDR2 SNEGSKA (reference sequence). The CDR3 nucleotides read TGCAGTGCTAGAGCCCTTAGCGGGGGCCTTCCGTACGAGCAGTACTTC. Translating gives CSARALSGGLPYEQYF.

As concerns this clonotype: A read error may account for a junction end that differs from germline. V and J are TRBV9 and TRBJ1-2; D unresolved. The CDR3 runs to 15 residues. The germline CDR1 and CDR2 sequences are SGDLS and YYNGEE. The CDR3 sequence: CASGVDSWTVYGYTF. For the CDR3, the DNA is TGCGCCAGCGGCGTAGATTCTTGGACGGTCTATGGCTACACCTTC.

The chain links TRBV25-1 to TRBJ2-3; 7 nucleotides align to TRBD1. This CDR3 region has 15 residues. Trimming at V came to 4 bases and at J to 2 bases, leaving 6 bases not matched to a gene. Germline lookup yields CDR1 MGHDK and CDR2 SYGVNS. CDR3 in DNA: TGTGCCAGCAGTGTCGGGACAGTACCCACAGATACGCAGTATTTT. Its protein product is CASSVGTVPTDTQYF.

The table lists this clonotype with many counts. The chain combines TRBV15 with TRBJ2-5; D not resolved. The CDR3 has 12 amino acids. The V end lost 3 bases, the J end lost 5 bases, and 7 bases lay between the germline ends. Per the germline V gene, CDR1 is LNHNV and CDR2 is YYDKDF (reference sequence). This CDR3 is CATSSGVETQYF. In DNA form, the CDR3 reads TGTGCCACCAGCAGTGGGGTGGAGACCCAGTACTTC.

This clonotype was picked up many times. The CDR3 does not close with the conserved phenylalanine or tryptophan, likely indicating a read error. The CDR3 nucleotides are TGTGCCAGCGGCCCCCAGGAGGGCACTGAAGCTTTCCTT. Its protein is CASGPQEGTEAFL. V and J are TRBV2 and TRBJ1-1; D is ambiguous. Between the trimmed V and J ends, which lost 8 bases and 4 bases, there was a span of 14 bases. Germline V gives CDR1 SNHLY, CDR2 FYNNEI. This CDR3 region has 13 residues.

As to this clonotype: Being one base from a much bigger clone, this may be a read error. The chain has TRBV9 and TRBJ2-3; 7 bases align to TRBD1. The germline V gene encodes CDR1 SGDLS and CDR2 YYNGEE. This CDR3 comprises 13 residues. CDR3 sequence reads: CASSVEGTDTQCF. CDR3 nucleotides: TGTGCCAGCAGCGTAGAAGGGACAGATACGCAGTGTTTT.

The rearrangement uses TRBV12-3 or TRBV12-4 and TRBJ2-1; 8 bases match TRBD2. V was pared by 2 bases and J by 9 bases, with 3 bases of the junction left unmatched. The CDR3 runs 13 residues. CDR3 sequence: CASSLLRGGEQFF. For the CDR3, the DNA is TGTGCCAGCAGTTTACTTCGGGGGGGTGAGCAGTTCTTC.

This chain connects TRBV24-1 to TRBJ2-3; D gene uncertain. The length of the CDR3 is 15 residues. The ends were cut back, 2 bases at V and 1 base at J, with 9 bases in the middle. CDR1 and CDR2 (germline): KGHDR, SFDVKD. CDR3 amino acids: CATSDSGVGTDTQYF. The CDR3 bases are TGTGCCACCAGTGATTCAGGCGTCGGCACAGATACGCAGTATTTT.

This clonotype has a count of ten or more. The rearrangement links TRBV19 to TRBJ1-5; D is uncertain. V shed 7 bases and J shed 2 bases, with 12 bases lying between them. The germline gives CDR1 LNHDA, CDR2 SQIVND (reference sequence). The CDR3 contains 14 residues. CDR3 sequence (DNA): TGTGCCAGTAAGAGCGAGGGCGGCAATCAGCCCCAGCATTTT. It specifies CASKSEGGNQPQHF.

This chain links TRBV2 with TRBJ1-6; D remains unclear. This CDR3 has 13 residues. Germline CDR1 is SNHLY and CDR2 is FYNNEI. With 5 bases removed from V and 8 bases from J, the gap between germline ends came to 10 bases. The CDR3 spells CASSPSNDSPLHF. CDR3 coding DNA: TGTGCCAGCAGTCCATCTAACGATTCACCCCTCCACTTT.

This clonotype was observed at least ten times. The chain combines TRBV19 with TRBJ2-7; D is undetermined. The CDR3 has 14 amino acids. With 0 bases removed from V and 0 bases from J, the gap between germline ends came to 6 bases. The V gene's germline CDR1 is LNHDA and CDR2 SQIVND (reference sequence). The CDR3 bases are TGTGCCAGTAGTATAGACCCCACCTCCTACGAGCAGTACTTC. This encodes CASSIDPTSYEQYF.